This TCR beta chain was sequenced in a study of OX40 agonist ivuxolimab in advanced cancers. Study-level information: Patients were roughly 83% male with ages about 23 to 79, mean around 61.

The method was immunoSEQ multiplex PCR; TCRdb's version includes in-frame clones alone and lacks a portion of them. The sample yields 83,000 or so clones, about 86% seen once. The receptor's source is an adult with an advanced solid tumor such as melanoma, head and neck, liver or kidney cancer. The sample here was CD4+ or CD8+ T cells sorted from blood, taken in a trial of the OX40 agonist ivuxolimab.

CDR3 in DNA: TGTGCCAGCAGCCCGTGGCGGGGAACCCCCGAGCAGTACTTC. Its protein product is CASSPWRGTPEQYF. The V gene is TRBV7-9, the J gene TRBJ2-7; D is possibly TRBD2 (6 bases). The CDR3 runs 14 residues. Trimming removed 5 bases at V and 6 bases at J, with 17 bases between. Per the germline V gene, CDR1 is SEHNR and CDR2 is FQNEAQ (reference sequence).